This is a list of T cell receptor beta chains from one sample in a study of T cell responses to AZD1222 COVID-19 vaccine. Profiled with immunoSEQ multiplex PCR; TCRdb holds only in-frame clones, not every one. The data hold fewer than 200,000 clones, with roughly nine tenths observed a single time. Sequenced material: peripheral blood, taken 28 days after the second AZD1222 dose. The receptor set was obtained from an adult who received the AZD1222 COVID-19 vaccine. Each CDR3 is given with its conserved first and last residue. Each record gives: D gene, J gene, clone size, V gene, CDR3 protein, CDR3 DNA. A D gene is named only where the DNA matches it firmly. Clone size is shown for a subset of rows, as once, few, many or a class of expanded clone.

TRBD2 | TRBJ2-4 | NA | TRBV24-1 | CASESGGVAKNIQYF | TGTGCCTCCGAGTCGGGAGGTGTAGCCAAAAACATTCAGTACTTC
TRBD1 | TRBJ1-1 | NA | TRBV4-1 | CASSPGGRGLLNTEAFF | TGCGCCAGCAGCCCCGGAGGCAGGGGGTTACTGAACACTGAAGCTTTCTTT
TRBD1 | TRBJ1-4 | once | TRBV7-9 | CASSLRTGRNEKLFF | TGTGCCAGCAGCCTCCGGACAGGACGAAATGAAAAACTGTTTTTT
NA | TRBJ2-7 | NA | TRBV7-8 | CASSLLLRARDEQYF | TGTGCCAGCAGCTTACTTCTAAGGGCCAGGGACGAGCAGTACTTC
NA | TRBJ1-2 | NA | TRBV7-9 | CASSLSGYGYTF | TGTGCCAGCAGCTTATCCGGTTATGGCTACACCTTC
NA | TRBJ2-3 | NA | TRBV6-1 | CASSERKGDTDTQYF | TGTGCCAGCAGTGAACGTAAAGGGGACACAGATACGCAGTATTTT
NA | TRBJ1-3 | NA | TRBV5-1 | CASSFNPHQPSGNTIYF | TGCGCCAGCAGCTTTAACCCGCACCAACCCTCTGGAAACACCATATATTTT
NA | TRBJ1-1 | NA | TRBV12-3/TRBV12-4 | CASSLWRNTEAFF | TGTGCCAGCAGTTTGTGGAGGAACACTGAAGCTTTCTTT
TRBD1 | TRBJ1-4 | NA | TRBV29-1 | CSVGDSHEKLFF | TGCAGCGTGGGGGACAGTCATGAAAAACTGTTTTTT
TRBD2 | TRBJ2-2 | NA | TRBV7-8 | CASSVTPGGARLGELFF | TGTGCCAGCAGCGTAACCCCCGGGGGGGCGCGTTTGGGGGAGCTGTTTTTT
NA | TRBJ1-1 | NA | TRBV18 | CASSPGQNTEAFF | TGTGCCAGCTCGCCGGGACAGAACACTGAAGCTTTCTTT
TRBD2 | TRBJ2-1 | NA | TRBV4-1 | CASSLVSSGYYNEQFF | TGCGCCAGCAGCCTCGTGTCTAGCGGGTACTACAATGAGCAGTTCTTC
NA | TRBJ1-1 | NA | TRBV7-9 | CASSLENTEAFF | TGTGCCAGCAGCTTAGAAAACACTGAAGCTTTCTTT
NA | TRBJ2-1 | few | TRBV10-3 | CAISEDREANEQFF | TGTGCCATCAGTGAGGACAGGGAGGCCAATGAGCAGTTCTTC
NA | TRBJ1-1 | NA | TRBV4-3 | CASSQATGPNTEAFF | TGCGCCAGCAGCCAAGCTACAGGCCCGAACACTGAAGCTTTCTTT
TRBD1 | TRBJ2-1 | NA | TRBV24-1 | CATSEAGTGGYNEQFF | TGTGCCACCAGTGAGGCCGGGACAGGGGGCTACAATGAGCAGTTCTTC
TRBD1 | TRBJ1-6 | NA | TRBV11-3 | CASSARTGTTSPLHF | TGTGCCAGCAGCGCGCGGACAGGGACGACTTCACCCCTCCACTTT
NA | TRBJ1-2 | NA | TRBV18 | CASSQDLSQDYGYTF | TGTGCCAGCTCGCAGGATCTATCTCAAGACTATGGCTACACCTTC
NA | TRBJ1-2 | NA | TRBV19 | CASSIWQGNYGYTF | TGTGCCAGTAGTATATGGCAGGGAAACTATGGCTACACCTTC
NA | TRBJ2-1 | NA | TRBV10-2 | CASSDGARYNEQFF | TGCGCCAGCAGTGATGGGGCGCGATACAATGAGCAGTTCTTC
NA | TRBJ1-5 | NA | TRBV2 | CASSEALSQEEQPQHF | TGTGCCAGCAGTGAAGCGCTTTCACAGGAGGAACAGCCCCAGCATTTT
NA | TRBJ1-1 | NA | TRBV14 | CASRANTWDIDTEAFF | TGTGCCAGCAGAGCCAATACCTGGGACATAGACACTGAAGCTTTCTTT
NA | TRBJ1-5 | NA | TRBV5-6 | CASSLWAGHQPQHF | TGTGCCAGCAGCTTATGGGCAGGGCATCAGCCCCAGCATTTT
TRBD1 | TRBJ2-3 | NA | TRBV3-1/TRBV3-2 | CASSPRQGATDTQYF | TGTGCCAGCAGCCCTCGACAGGGGGCAACAGATACGCAGTATTTT
TRBD2 | TRBJ2-1 | NA | TRBV18 | CASSQRRNGTSLNEQFF | TGTGCCAGCTCACAAAGGAGAAACGGGACTAGCTTAAATGAGCAGTTCTTC
TRBD1 | TRBJ1-2 | NA | TRBV19 | CASNRQGYDGYTF | TGTGCCAGTAACCGACAGGGGTATGATGGCTACACCTTC
NA | TRBJ2-5 | NA | TRBV3-1/TRBV3-2 | CASSHSTQETQYF | TGTGCCAGCAGCCACAGCACACAAGAGACCCAGTACTTC
NA | TRBJ1-1 | NA | TRBV6-1 | CASSEGAPLAEAFF | TGTGCCAGCAGTGAAGGGGCCCCCCTCGCTGAAGCTTTCTTT
TRBD2 | TRBJ2-7 | NA | TRBV6-5 | CASSYVRGDEQYF | TGTGCCAGCAGTTACGTCCGGGGGGACGAGCAGTACTTC